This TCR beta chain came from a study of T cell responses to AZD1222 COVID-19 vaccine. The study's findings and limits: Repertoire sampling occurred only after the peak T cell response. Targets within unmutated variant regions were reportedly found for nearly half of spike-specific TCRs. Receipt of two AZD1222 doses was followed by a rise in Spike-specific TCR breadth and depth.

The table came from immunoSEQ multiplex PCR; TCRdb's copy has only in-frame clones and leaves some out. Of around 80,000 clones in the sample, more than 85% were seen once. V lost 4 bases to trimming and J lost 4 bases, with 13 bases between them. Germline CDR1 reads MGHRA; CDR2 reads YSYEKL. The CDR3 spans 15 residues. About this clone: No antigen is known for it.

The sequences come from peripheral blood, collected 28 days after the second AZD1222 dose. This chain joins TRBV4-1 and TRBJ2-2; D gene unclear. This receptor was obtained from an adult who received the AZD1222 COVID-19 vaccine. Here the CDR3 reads CASSPGGLTTGELFF. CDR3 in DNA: TGCGCCAGCAGCCCAGGTGGGCTCACCACCGGGGAGCTGTTTTTT.